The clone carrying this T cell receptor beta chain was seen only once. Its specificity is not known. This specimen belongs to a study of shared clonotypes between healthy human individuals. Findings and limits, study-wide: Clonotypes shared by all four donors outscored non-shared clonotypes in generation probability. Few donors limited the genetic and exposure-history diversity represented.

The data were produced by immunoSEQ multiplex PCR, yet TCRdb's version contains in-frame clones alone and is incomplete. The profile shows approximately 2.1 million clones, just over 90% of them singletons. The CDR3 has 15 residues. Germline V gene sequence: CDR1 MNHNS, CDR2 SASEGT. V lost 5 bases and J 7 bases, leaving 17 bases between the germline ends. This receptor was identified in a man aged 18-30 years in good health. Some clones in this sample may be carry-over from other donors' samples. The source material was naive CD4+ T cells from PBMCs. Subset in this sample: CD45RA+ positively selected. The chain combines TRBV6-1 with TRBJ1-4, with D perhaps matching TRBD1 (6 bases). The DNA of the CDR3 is TGTGCCAGCAGTAAATCCAGGGGTTTGGGTGAAAAACTGTTTTTT. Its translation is CASSKSRGLGEKLFF.